Presented here are 25 T cell receptor beta chains from one specimen sequenced in a study of cytomegalovirus exposure and HLA in healthy donors. The study ran its PCR with 60 Vbeta and 13 Jbeta primers. Some clones are missing from TCRdb's copy, which holds only in-frame ones; the method was immunoSEQ multiplex PCR. The sample records 100,000 to 150,000 clones, 60% to 75% being singletons. Sequencing input: PBMCs. These receptors originate from a woman in her fifties or sixties in good health and CMV-seropositive.

This clone came up once. The chain combines TRBV7-2 with TRBJ2-5; no definite D call. CDR3 size: 13 residues. Trimming left V 1 base short and J 2 bases short, with 5 bases between. Germline V CDR1 and CDR2: SGHTA, FQGNSA. The CDR3: CASSLGQQETQYF. The CDR3, as DNA: TGTGCCAGCAGCTTAGGGCAGCAAGAGACCCAGTACTTC. The full variable domain, its missing parts supplied by reference TRBV7-2 and TRBJ2-5, is GAGVSQSPSNKVTEKGKDVELRCDPISGHTALYWYRQSLGQGLEFLIYFQGNSAPDKSGLPSDRFSAERTGGSVSTLTIQRTQQEDSAVYLCASSLGQQETQYFGPGTRLLVL.

CDR3 sequence (DNA): TGTGCCAGCAGTTACAGGACTAGCGGTGCCTACGAGCAGTACTTC. This encodes CASSYRTSGAYEQYF. The J gene is TRBJ2-5, the V gene TRBV6-6; 10 positions agree with TRBD2. Judging by the DNA end, TRBJ2-7 fits better; the J call may be wrong. Germline loops: CDR1 MNHNY, CDR2 SVGAGI (reference sequence). The length of the CDR3 is 15 residues.

This clone has more than one count but fewer than ten. The chain carries TRBV6-5 and TRBJ1-6; 7 bases line up with TRBD1. Looked up from germline, CDR1 is MNHEY and CDR2 is SVGAGI. The length of the CDR3 is 14 residues. Trimming cost V 6 bases and J 5 bases; bases outside gene matches: 4. The CDR3 DNA sequence: TGTGCCAGCAGGAGAGGGGGCGATAATTCACCCCTCCACTTT. Its protein product is CASRRGGDNSPLHF.

V usage is TRBV7-6 and J usage is TRBJ2-3, with D unclear. V lost 4 bases to trimming and J lost 0 bases, with 5 bases between them. Per the germline V gene, CDR1 is SGHVS and CDR2 is FNYEAQ. There are 13 residues in the CDR3. CDR3 coding DNA: TGTGCCAGCAGCTCCCCAAGCACAGATACGCAGTATTTT. As protein: CASSSPSTDTQYF.

CDR3 bases: TGTGCCAGTGGGGGACAGGGGGGGACCCAGTACTTC. This encodes CASGGQGGTQYF. The chain employs TRBV19 and TRBJ2-5; 11 bases agree with TRBD1. The CDR3 is 12 amino acids. Trimming removed 8 bases from V and 7 bases from J; junction bases left unmatched: 3. From germline, CDR1 is LNHDA and CDR2 SQIVND (reference sequence).

A single count supports this clone. This chain joins TRBV2 and TRBJ1-2; no reliable D call. Trimming pared 6 bases from V and 8 bases from J, leaving 13 bases between. The CDR3 is 12 amino acids. Germline CDR1 is SNHLY and CDR2 is FYNNEI. The CDR3 nucleotides are TGTGCCAGCAGGCTGTCGAGGGAGGGCTACACCTTC. Amino acid sequence: CASRLSREGYTF.

The rearrangement links TRBV6-5 to TRBJ1-2; tentative D call: TRBD1 (5 bases). In germline, CDR1 is MNHEY, CDR2 SVGAGI. The V and J ends lost 7 bases and 3 bases respectively, with 9 bases between them. The CDR3 extends over 12 amino acids. Here the CDR3 DNA reads TGTGCCAGCACGGGGGGGGACTATGGCTACACCTTC. This sequence encodes CASTGGDYGYTF.

The sample holds a few counts of this clone. The rearrangement uses TRBV14 and TRBJ1-1, with no clear D. The CDR3 is 14 amino acids. The V gene lost 5 bases and the J gene lost 3 bases, with 13 bases spanning the gap. Germline values: CDR1 SGHDN, CDR2 FVKESK. CDR3 sequence: CASSEGRSYTEAFF. The CDR3 DNA follows: TGTGCCAGCAGCGAAGGGAGGAGCTACACTGAAGCTTTCTTT.

This clone was recorded once. V gene TRBV4-1 combines with J gene TRBJ1-1; 7 bases are shared with TRBD1. In germline, CDR1 is MGHRA, CDR2 YSYEKL. CDR3 length: 16 amino acids. V dropped 2 bases and J dropped 2; count of bases not matched to a gene: 8. This CDR3 reads CASSQPSRGLNTEAFF. CDR3 coding DNA: TGCGCCAGCAGCCAACCATCGAGGGGGCTTAACACTGAAGCTTTCTTT.

The chain employs TRBV9 and TRBJ2-1; 7 bases map to TRBD1. The CDR3 is 13 amino acids. Germline values: CDR1 SGDLS, CDR2 YYNGEE. The J segment lost 4 bases and the V segment lost 5 bases, leaving 3 bases of the junction unmatched. DNA for the CDR3: TGTGCCAGCAGTTTGACAGGGTACAATGAGCAGTTCTTC. This gives the protein CASSLTGYNEQFF.

The chain couples TRBV6-6 to TRBJ2-1; D is uncertain. Germline-derived CDR1 and CDR2 are MNHNY and SVGAGI (reference sequence). Trimming removed 6 bases from V and 0 bases from J, with 6 bases in between. The CDR3 covers 13 residues. CDR3 residues: CASSSSSYNEQFF. The CDR3 coding sequence is TGTGCCAGCAGCTCTAGCTCCTACAATGAGCAGTTCTTC.

The J gene is TRBJ2-7, the V gene TRBV6-6; D perhaps matches TRBD1 (6 bases). Germline CDR1 is MNHNY and CDR2 is SVGAGI (reference sequence). Trimming took 5 bases from V and 3 from J, leaving 17 bases between them. CDR3 length: 15 residues. CDR3 loop: CASSTRDMRGYEQYF. The CDR3 nucleotides are TGTGCCAGCAGTACCAGGGACATGCGAGGCTACGAGCAGTACTTC.

In this sample, this clone turned up a few times. V usage is TRBV7-2 and J usage is TRBJ2-3; 9 bases align to TRBD2. The CDR3 runs to 16 residues. Germline loops: CDR1 SGHTA, CDR2 FQGNSA. The J segment lost 3 bases and the V segment lost 7 bases, leaving 11 bases of the junction unmatched. The CDR3 DNA is TGTGCCAGCAAGTTAGGGACTAGCTTGAGGACAGATACGCAGTATTTT. It translates to CASKLGTSLRTDTQYF.

This chain uses TRBV28 with TRBJ1-6; D remains ambiguous. Germline loops: CDR1 MDHEN, CDR2 SYDVKM. Trimming removed 6 bases from V and 6 bases from J, with 6 bases in between. The CDR3 totals 12 residues. The CDR3, as DNA: TGTGCCAGCAGGCAGGCTAATTCACCCCTCCACTTT. This sequence encodes CASRQANSPLHF.

The CDR3 sequence: CASRPGQGIYGYTF. The CDR3 nucleotides read TGTGCCAGCAGGCCGGGACAGGGGATTTATGGCTACACCTTC. The chain joins TRBV6-4 to TRBJ1-2; 10 bases agree with TRBD1. The J segment lost 5 bases and the V segment lost 6 bases, leaving 6 bases of the junction unmatched. The germline CDR1 and CDR2 sequences are MRHNA and SNTAGT. This CDR3 comprises 14 residues.

This clone appeared a few times. This rearrangement joins TRBV5-8 to TRBJ2-5, with 7 nucleotides matching TRBD1. Germline CDR1 and CDR2: SGHTS and YDEGEE. The CDR3 length is 15 residues. The V and J ends lost 7 bases and 5 bases, in that order; junction bases with no gene match: 14. CDR3 nucleotides: TGTGCCAGCGAAAGGGGGCAAGGGATTAGGGAGACCCAGTACTTC. The encoded protein is CASERGQGIRETQYF.

This clone was detected once. The chain combines TRBV7-2 with TRBJ2-3; D might be TRBD2 (6 bases). The CDR3 has 15 residues. V was clipped by 1 base and J by 7 bases, with 15 bases between them. CDR1 and CDR2 (germline): SGHTA, FQGNSA. The CDR3 spells CASSLGLGRGNTQYF. The CDR3 nucleotides are TGTGCCAGCAGCTTAGGGCTGGGGCGGGGTAATACGCAGTATTTT.

The rearrangement links TRBV6-5 to TRBJ2-1, with no clear D. Per germline, CDR1 MNHEY and CDR2 SVGAGI. V was pared by 5 bases and J by 1 base, with 9 bases between. The CDR3 length is 14 residues. CDR3 in amino acids: CASSIRSSYNEQFF. CDR3 DNA sequence: TGTGCCAGCAGTATTAGAAGTTCCTACAATGAGCAGTTCTTC.

The chain recombines TRBV6-5 with TRBJ1-2, with 8 bases aligning to TRBD1. The germline gives CDR1 MNHEY, CDR2 SVGAGI. The CDR3 covers 14 residues. J lost 2 bases, V lost 5 bases, and 4 bases had no gene match. The CDR3 coding sequence is TGTGCCAGCAGTCGAGGACAGGGAAACTATGGCTACACCTTC. Translation: CASSRGQGNYGYTF.

CDR3 bases: TGTGCGTCGGGGGTTCACACTGAAGCTTTCTTT. As protein: CASGVHTEAFF. The J gene is TRBJ1-1, the V gene TRBV12-5; tentative D call: TRBD1 (5 bases). The CDR3 totals 11 residues. Germline V gene data show CDR1 as LGHNT and CDR2 as FRNRAP.

This chain connects TRBV5-1 to TRBJ1-6; D not certain. Germline values: CDR1 SGHRS, CDR2 YFSETQ. The CDR3 has 17 amino acids. With 4 bases removed from V and 4 bases from J, the gap between germline ends came to 18 bases. CDR3 DNA: TGCGCCAGCAGCCCCCACCGCGCGGGAGGTTATAATTCACCCCTCCACTTT. Its translation: CASSPHRAGGYNSPLHF.

The chain employs TRBV23-1 and TRBJ1-4; no reliable D call. TRBV23-1 is marked as an open reading frame, function uncertain. The CDR3 runs 16 residues. With 0 bases removed from V and 5 bases from J, the gap between germline ends came to 13 bases. In nucleotides, the CDR3 is TGCGCCAGCAGTCAATCCCCCTCTTCGGGAAATGAAAAACTGTTTTTT. This encodes CASSQSPSSGNEKLFF.

The gene calls are TRBV4-1 and TRBJ2-3, with D possibly matching TRBD2 (5 bases). V was shortened by 3 bases and J by 1 base, with 11 bases between the two germline ends. This CDR3 is 15 amino acids long. Germline V gene data show CDR1 as MGHRA and CDR2 as YSYEKL. CDR3 residues: CASSHGNGGTDTQYF. DNA of the CDR3: TGCGCCAGCAGCCACGGGAACGGAGGCACAGATACGCAGTATTTT.

The rearrangement uses TRBV28 and TRBJ1-6, with 8 bases matching TRBD1. In germline, CDR1 is MDHEN, CDR2 SYDVKM. CDR3 length equals 17 residues. V shed 6 bases, J shed 10 bases, and the junction held 17 bases outside the gene matches. The CDR3 bases are TGTGCCAGCAGCCCACTACCGGACAGGGAAGGAGGCTCACCCCTCCACTTT. It translates to CASSPLPDREGGSPLHF.

This clone was counted a few times. Here the CDR3 DNA reads TGTGCCAGCAGTTTCCAACAGGGGGCGCCTCCCACCGGGGAGCTGTTTTTT. Its translation: CASSFQQGAPPTGELFF. The V call is TRBV27, the J call TRBJ2-2; 9 bases align to TRBD1. Germline lookup yields CDR1 MNHEY and CDR2 SMNVEV (reference sequence). Germline trimming cut 3 bases from V and 4 bases from J; bases unmatched to any gene: 9. The CDR3 has 17 amino acids.